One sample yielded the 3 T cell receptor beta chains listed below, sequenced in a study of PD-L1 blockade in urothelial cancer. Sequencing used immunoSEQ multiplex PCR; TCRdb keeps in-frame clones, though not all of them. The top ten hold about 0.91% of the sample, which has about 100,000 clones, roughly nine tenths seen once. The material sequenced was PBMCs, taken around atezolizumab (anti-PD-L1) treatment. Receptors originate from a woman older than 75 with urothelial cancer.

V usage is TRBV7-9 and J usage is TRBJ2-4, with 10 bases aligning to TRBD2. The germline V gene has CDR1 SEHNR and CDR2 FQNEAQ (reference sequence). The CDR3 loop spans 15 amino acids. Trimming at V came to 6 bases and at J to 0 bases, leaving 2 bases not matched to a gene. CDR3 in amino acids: CASSLAGVAKNIQYF. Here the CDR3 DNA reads TGTGCCAGCAGTCTAGCGGGGGTAGCCAAAAACATTCAGTACTTC.

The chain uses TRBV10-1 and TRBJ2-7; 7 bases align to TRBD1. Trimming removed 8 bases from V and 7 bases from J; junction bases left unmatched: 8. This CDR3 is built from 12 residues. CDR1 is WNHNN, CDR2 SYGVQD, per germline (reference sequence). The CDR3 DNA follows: TGCGCCAGCGCTAGGGGGCCGGGGGAGCAGTACTTC. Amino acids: CASARGPGEQYF.

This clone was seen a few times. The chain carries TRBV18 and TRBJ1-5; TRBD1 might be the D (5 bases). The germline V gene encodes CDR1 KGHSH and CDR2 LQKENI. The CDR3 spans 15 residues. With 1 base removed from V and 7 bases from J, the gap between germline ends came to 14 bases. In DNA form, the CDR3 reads TGTGCCAGCTCACCACGGGCAGGGAGGAGGCAGCCCCAGCATTTT. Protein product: CASSPRAGRRQPQHF.